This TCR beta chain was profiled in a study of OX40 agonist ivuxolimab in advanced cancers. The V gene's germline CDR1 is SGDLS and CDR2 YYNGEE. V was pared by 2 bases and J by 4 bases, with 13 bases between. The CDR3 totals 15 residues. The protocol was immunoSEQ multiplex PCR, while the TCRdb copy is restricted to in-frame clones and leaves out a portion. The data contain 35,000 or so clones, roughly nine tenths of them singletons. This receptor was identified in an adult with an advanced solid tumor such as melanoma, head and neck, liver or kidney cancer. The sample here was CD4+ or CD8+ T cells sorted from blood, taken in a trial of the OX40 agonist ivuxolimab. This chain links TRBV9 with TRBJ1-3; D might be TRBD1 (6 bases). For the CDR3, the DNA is TGTGCCAGCAGCGTTAGACCCGACAGGGGAAACACCATATATTTT. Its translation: CASSVRPDRGNTIYF.